This TCR beta chain was recorded in a study of T cells after yellow fever vaccination. Study-wide background: Some fractions had low cell numbers, and these were prepared with SMART-Seq v4 Ultra Low Input. Findings and limits, study-wide: Though weaker, the secondary response peaked faster, on day 5 versus 15. A large majority of primary-vaccination clones showed up again after the booster (96% CD4, about 87% CD8).

This clonotype was detected ten times or more. Its antigen is unidentified. In germline, CDR1 is SQVTM, CDR2 ANQGSEA. V lost 6 bases and J lost 6; bases outside the gene matches: 0. The CDR3 consists of 10 residues. Conversion of TCR transcripts into cDNA relied on 5'RACE template switching, which added a universal primer site and UMIs. TCRdb reprocessed the 5' RACE reads via MiXCR and lists one record per CDR3 protein. Here the sample spans some 250,000 distinct CDR3 sequences, around 3.5% being singletons. The specimen comprised PBMCs, sampled 15 days after the yellow fever booster vaccination. The receptor comes from a man aged 18 to 30 who received the YFV17D yellow fever vaccine. The rearrangement joins TRBV29-1 to TRBJ2-3; 7 bases agree with TRBD2. This CDR3 reads CSVGGDTQYF. CDR3 sequence (DNA): TGCAGCGTCGGGGGGGATACGCAGTATTTT.